This T cell receptor beta chain was documented in a study of cytomegalovirus exposure and HLA in healthy donors. Points from the study as a whole: In vitro, a few CMV-associated chains proved specific for CMV antigens. Researchers catalogued under 200 TCR beta chains as cytomegalovirus-associated.

The J segment lost 7 bases and the V segment lost 6 bases, leaving 13 bases of the junction unmatched. CDR3 length: 15 residues. Germline V gene data show CDR1 as SGHAT and CDR2 as FQDESV (reference sequence). Profiled with immunoSEQ multiplex PCR; TCRdb holds only in-frame clones, not every one. The top ten hold about 0.86% of the sample, which has about 300,000 clones, 88% seen once. Worth noting for this clone: Antigen: not known.

The sample consisted of PBMCs. This TCR derives from a young woman in good health and CMV-seronegative. The rearrangement joins TRBV11-1 to TRBJ2-7; TRBD2 matches at 9 bases. The CDR3 DNA reads as TGTGCCAGCAGTCCGCGGGCGGGAGGGCCGGGAGAGCAGTACTTC. Translation gives CASSPRAGGPGEQYF.